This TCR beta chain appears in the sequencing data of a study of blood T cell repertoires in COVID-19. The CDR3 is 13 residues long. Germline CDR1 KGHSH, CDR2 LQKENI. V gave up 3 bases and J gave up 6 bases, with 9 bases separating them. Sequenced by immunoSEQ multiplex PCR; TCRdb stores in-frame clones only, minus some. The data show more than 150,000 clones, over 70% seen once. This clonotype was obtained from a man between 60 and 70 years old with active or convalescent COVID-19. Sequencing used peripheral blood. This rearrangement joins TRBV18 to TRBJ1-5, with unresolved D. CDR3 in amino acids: CASSPDPGQPQHF. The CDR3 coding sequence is TGTGCCAGCTCACCGGATCCGGGTCAGCCCCAGCATTTT.